These 3 T cell receptor beta chains originate from one sample sequenced in a study of OX40 agonist ivuxolimab in advanced cancers. Assay used: immunoSEQ multiplex PCR; TCRdb lists only in-frame clones, some missing. The sample has under 80,000 clones; nearly 95% are singletons. The sequencing here drew on CD4+ or CD8+ T cells sorted from blood, taken in a trial of the OX40 agonist ivuxolimab. The receptors originated from an adult with an advanced solid tumor such as melanoma, head and neck, liver or kidney cancer.

This chain joins TRBV29-1 and TRBJ1-2, with 7 bases aligning to TRBD1. The V segment lost 7 bases and the J segment 4 bases; nucleotides outside the gene matches: 9. This CDR3 has 13 amino acids. CDR1 and CDR2 from the germline V gene are SQVTM and ANQGSEA. The CDR3 region is CSAADRASYGYTF. For the CDR3, the DNA is TGCAGCGCCGCTGACAGGGCCTCCTATGGCTACACCTTC.

The V and J genes are TRBV5-4 and TRBJ2-3; the match to TRBD2 covers 13 bases. The J segment lost 0 bases and the V segment lost 3 bases, leaving 13 bases of the junction unmatched. The CDR3 is 20 residues long. Germline V lookup: CDR1 SGHNT, CDR2 YYREEE (reference sequence). The CDR3 protein is CASSSVPGLAGISSTDTQYF. The CDR3 DNA reads TGTGCCAGCAGCTCCGTCCCGGGACTAGCGGGGATCTCTAGCACAGATACGCAGTATTTT. The whole variable domain, remainder taken from reference TRBV5-4 and TRBJ2-3, is ETGVTQSPTHLIKTRGQQVTLRCSSQSGHNTVSWYQQALGQGPQFIFQYYREEENGRGNFPPRFSGLQFPNYSSELNVNALELDDSALYLCASSSVPGLAGISSTDTQYFGPGTRLTVL.

The rearrangement joins TRBV6-1 to TRBJ1-2; D not certain. V lost 3 bases and J lost 4, with 15 bases in between. Germline V gene lookup returns CDR1 MNHNS and CDR2 SASEGT. The CDR3 is made up of 15 amino acids. Here the CDR3 DNA reads TGTGCCAGCAGTGAGATGAGGCCCGCGGCCTATGGCTACACCTTC. Encoded protein: CASSEMRPAAYGYTF.